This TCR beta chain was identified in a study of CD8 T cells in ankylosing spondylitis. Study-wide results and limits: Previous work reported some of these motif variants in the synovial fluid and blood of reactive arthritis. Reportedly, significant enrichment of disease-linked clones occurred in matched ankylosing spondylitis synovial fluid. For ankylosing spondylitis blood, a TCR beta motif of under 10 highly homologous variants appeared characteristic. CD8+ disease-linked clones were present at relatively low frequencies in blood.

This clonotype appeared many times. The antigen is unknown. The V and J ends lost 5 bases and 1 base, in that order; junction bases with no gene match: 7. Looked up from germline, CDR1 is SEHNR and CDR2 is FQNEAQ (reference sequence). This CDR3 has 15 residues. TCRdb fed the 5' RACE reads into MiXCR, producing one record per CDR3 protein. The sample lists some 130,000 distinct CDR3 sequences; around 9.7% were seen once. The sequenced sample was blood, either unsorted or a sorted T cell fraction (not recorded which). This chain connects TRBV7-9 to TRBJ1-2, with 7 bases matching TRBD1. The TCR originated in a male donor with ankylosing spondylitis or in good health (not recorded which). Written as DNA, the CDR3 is TGTGCCAGCAGCCTCCCGGGACAGATTAACTATGGCTACACCTTC. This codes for CASSLPGQINYGYTF.